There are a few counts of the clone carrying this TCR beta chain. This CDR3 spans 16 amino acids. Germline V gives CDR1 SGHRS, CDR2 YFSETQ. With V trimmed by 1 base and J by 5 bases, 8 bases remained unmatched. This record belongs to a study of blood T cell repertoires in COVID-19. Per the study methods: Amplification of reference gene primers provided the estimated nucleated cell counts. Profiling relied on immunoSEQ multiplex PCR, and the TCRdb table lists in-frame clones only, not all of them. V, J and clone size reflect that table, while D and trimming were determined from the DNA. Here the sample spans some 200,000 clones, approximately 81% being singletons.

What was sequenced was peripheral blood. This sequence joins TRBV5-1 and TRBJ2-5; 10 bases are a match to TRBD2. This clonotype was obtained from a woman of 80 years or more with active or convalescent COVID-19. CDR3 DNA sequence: TGCGCCAGCAGCTTGCGGCCTAGCGGGAGTGGGGAGACCCAGTACTTC. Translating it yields CASSLRPSGSGETQYF.